A single sample is the source of the 21 T cell receptor beta chains below, sequenced in a study of T cell responses to AZD1222 COVID-19 vaccine (dated by TCRdb to 2020 to 2023). This specimen's time point label, interpreted: sample from adult after SARS-CoV-2 infection, after symptom onset. The library was prepared using the immunoSEQ multiplex PCR assay. Entries here come from immuneACCESS through TCRdb and include only in-frame sequences with V and J called. Some clones fail to appear in such tables; in the studies checked, an unresolved V gene covers under half of the shortfall, and the cause of the remainder is unknown. Present in this sample are some 150,000 clones, approximately 91% of which were seen just once. Of the sample, 5.5% to 7% is held by the ten largest clones. The input for sequencing was peripheral blood, taken after recovery from COVID-19. The receptor set was obtained from an adult who had recovered from COVID-19.

The genes are TRBV10-3 and TRBJ1-5; no definite D call. CDR1 ENHRY and CDR2 SYGVKD come from the germline V gene. This CDR3 comprises 13 residues. Trimming took 2 bases from V and 5 from J, leaving 7 bases between them. Here the CDR3 reads CAISEDQDQPQHF. For the CDR3, the DNA is TGTGCCATCAGTGAGGACCAGGATCAGCCCCAGCATTTT.

This chain links TRBV5-1 with TRBJ2-1; a weak D match, TRBD2 (8 bases). This CDR3 region has 18 residues. The V gene lost 4 bases and the J gene lost 6 bases, with 26 bases spanning the gap. From germline, CDR1 is SGHRS and CDR2 YFSETQ. The CDR3 is CASSVRGAASGHGNEQFF. DNA of the CDR3: TGCGCCAGCAGCGTCAGGGGGGCGGCTAGCGGGCACGGCAATGAGCAGTTCTTC.

This clone was observed a few times. CDR3 bases: TGTGCCAGCAGTGAGTCGGGCAGCGCCTACTATGGCTACACCTTC. Its translation: CASSESGSAYYGYTF. The genes are TRBV6-4 and TRBJ1-2; D uncertain. Germline lookup yields CDR1 MRHNA and CDR2 SNTAGT. Trimming stripped 3 bases from V and 3 bases from J, with 14 bases between. The CDR3 covers 15 residues.

The chain's CDR3 is CASSSGGPSRANQPQHF. For the CDR3, the DNA is TGTGCCAGCAGCTCCGGCGGGCCCTCAAGGGCCAATCAGCCCCAGCATTTT. The chain recombines TRBV5-5 with TRBJ1-5; no clear D. The V and J ends lost 3 bases and 3 bases respectively, with 19 bases between them. The germline CDR1 and CDR2 sequences are SGHKS and YYEKEE (reference sequence). There are 17 residues in the CDR3.

The chain uses TRBV2 and TRBJ2-7; 7 nucleotides match TRBD2. The CDR3 has 15 amino acids. Germline-derived CDR1 and CDR2 are SNHLY and FYNNEI. Trimming took 7 bases from V and 2 from J; bases not matched to a gene: 11. CDR3 sequence reads: CASTRSSGVAYEQYF. DNA for the CDR3: TGTGCCAGCACCAGATCGAGCGGGGTTGCCTACGAGCAGTACTTC.

This clone has only one observation. The J gene is TRBJ2-3, the V gene TRBV19, with TRBD1 matching over 8 bases. Germline V gene sequence: CDR1 LNHDA, CDR2 SQIVND (reference sequence). Trimming cost V 4 bases and J 6 bases; bases outside gene matches: 6. The CDR3 totals 14 residues. As DNA, the CDR3 is TGTGCCAGTAGTACCTGGGACAGGTGGGATACGCAGTATTTT. As protein: CASSTWDRWDTQYF. Complete variable domain (other parts from reference TRBV19 and TRBJ2-3): DGGITQSPKYLFRKEGQNVTLSCEQNLNHDAMYWYRQDPGQGLRLIYYSQIVNDFQKGDIAEGYSVSREKKESFPLTVTSAQKNPTAFYLCASSTWDRWDTQYFGPGTRLTVL.

J is TRBJ1-5 and V is TRBV7-9, with TRBD1 matching over 7 bases. The CDR3 runs 18 residues. CDR1 is SEHNR, CDR2 FQNEAQ, per germline (reference sequence). V dropped 6 bases and J dropped 0; count of bases not matched to a gene: 14. The DNA of the CDR3 is TGTGCCAGCAGTACCGGGACAGAGAGATTTAATAGCAATCAGCCCCAGCATTTT. Its protein product is CASSTGTERFNSNQPQHF. Based on the CDR3 plus reference TRBV7-9 and TRBJ1-5, the full variable domain is DTGVSQNPRHKITKRGQNVTFRCDPISEHNRLYWYRQTLGQGPEFLTYFQNEAQLEKSRLLSDRFSAERPKGSFSTLEIQRTEQGDSAMYLCASSTGTERFNSNQPQHFGDGTRLSIL.

This clone was picked up a small number of times. Other DNA sequences in the same sample also yield this CDR3. The chain combines TRBV27 with TRBJ2-5; 8 bases line up with TRBD1. The junction had 5 bases not matched to a gene; V was cut back by 6 bases and J by 5 bases. The CDR3 has 13 amino acids. Per the germline V gene, CDR1 is MNHEY and CDR2 is SMNVEV (reference sequence). The DNA of the CDR3 is TGTGCCAGCAGACGTACAGGGGGTGAGACCCAGTACTTC. This sequence encodes CASRRTGGETQYF.

The CDR3 spells CASSYRGSGGTSSYNEQFF. In nucleotides, the CDR3 is TGTGCCAGCAGTTACCGAGGTAGCGGGGGGACGAGCTCCTACAATGAGCAGTTCTTC. This chain connects TRBV6-2 or TRBV6-3 to TRBJ2-1; 10 nucleotides match TRBD2. V trimming: 2 bases; J trimming: 0 bases; junction bases outside the gene matches: 10. The CDR3 spans 19 residues. The V gene's germline CDR1 is MNHEY and CDR2 SVGEGT.

This rearrangement joins TRBV29-1 to TRBJ1-1, with D unclear. This CDR3 is 11 amino acids long. Between the trimmed V and J ends, which lost 7 bases and 7 bases, there was a span of 13 bases. Germline values: CDR1 SQVTM, CDR2 ANQGSEA. The CDR3 DNA sequence: TGCAGCGCCGAGAATCCGGGTGAAGCTTTCTTT. It encodes CSAENPGEAFF.

This chain joins TRBV18 and TRBJ2-7; 7 bases align to TRBD2. This CDR3 has 14 residues. V shed 2 bases, J shed 3 bases, and the junction held 4 bases outside the gene matches. Germline values: CDR1 KGHSH, CDR2 LQKENI. The CDR3 DNA is TGTGCCAGCTCACCATCGGCGGGGGTCTACGAGCAGTACTTC. This gives the protein CASSPSAGVYEQYF.

The chain recombines TRBV6-4 with TRBJ2-6, with D possibly being TRBD1 (8 bases). There are 17 residues in the CDR3. Germline CDR1 reads MRHNA; CDR2 reads SNTAGT. Trimming cost V 4 bases and J 0 bases, with 13 bases left between them. CDR3 in amino acids: CASSAYRGGSGANVLTF. The CDR3 DNA reads as TGTGCCAGCAGTGCCTACAGGGGGGGCTCTGGGGCCAACGTCCTGACTTTC.

The rearrangement joins TRBV25-1 to TRBJ2-1; TRBD2 matches 7 bases. The CDR3 runs to 15 residues. V lost 4 bases, J lost 8 bases, and 11 bases stayed unmatched. Germline lookup yields CDR1 MGHDK and CDR2 SYGVNS. The CDR3 sequence is CASSAYGGRFDEQFF. The DNA for the CDR3 is TGTGCCAGCAGTGCTTATGGCGGGAGATTCGATGAGCAGTTCTTC.

The chain couples TRBV4-3 to TRBJ2-7; either TRBD1 or TRBD2 may fit D (5 bases each). From germline, CDR1 is LGHNA and CDR2 YSLEER. Trimming left V 4 bases short and J 2 bases short, with 12 bases between. The CDR3 contains 14 residues. This CDR3 is CASSRGRGAYEQYF. CDR3 DNA: TGCGCCAGCAGCCGGGGACGAGGGGCCTACGAGCAGTACTTC.

Concerning this clone itself: The sample contains more than one DNA sequence encoding this CDR3. The chain uses TRBV28 and TRBJ2-6; the D is unclear. There are 13 residues in the CDR3. V lost 8 bases, J lost 1 base, and 6 bases lay in between. CDR1 MDHEN and CDR2 SYDVKM come from the germline V gene. Here the CDR3 DNA reads TGTGCCAGCTTCGGTTCTGGGGCCAACGTCCTGACTTTC. It specifies CASFGSGANVLTF.

The chain links TRBV4-3 to TRBJ1-4; D perhaps matches TRBD1 (6 bases). The CDR3 has 16 amino acids. V shed 2 bases and J shed 0 bases, with 10 bases lying between them. Per the germline V gene, CDR1 is LGHNA and CDR2 is YSLEER. The CDR3 DNA reads as TGCGCCAGCAGCCAACTGACAGGTGCAACTAATGAAAAACTGTTTTTT. Protein sequence: CASSQLTGATNEKLFF.

This clone was recorded once. This chain uses TRBV7-2 with TRBJ1-1, with D tentatively TRBD1 (5 bases). Germline-derived CDR1 and CDR2 are SGHTA and FQGNSA. This CDR3 has 15 amino acids. V was clipped by 5 bases and J by 1 base, with 14 bases between them. The CDR3 coding sequence is TGTGCCAGCAGCCGTCCGGGACGGTCGAACACTGAAGCTTTCTTT. Encoded protein: CASSRPGRSNTEAFF.

The gene calls are TRBV14 and TRBJ2-3; D is ambiguous. The V end was cut by 1 base, the J end by 0 bases, with 5 bases between. The germline CDR1 and CDR2 sequences are SGHDN and FVKESK. CDR3 length equals 14 residues. The CDR3 reads CASSQVPSTDTQYF. The CDR3 DNA reads as TGTGCCAGCAGCCAAGTCCCCAGCACAGATACGCAGTATTTT. Filled out from reference TRBV14 and TRBJ2-3, the complete variable domain reads EAGVTQFPSHSVIEKGQTVTLRCDPISGHDNLYWYRRVMGKEIKFLLHFVKESKQDESGMPNNRFLAERTGGTYSTLKVQPAELEDSGVYFCASSQVPSTDTQYFGPGTRLTVL.

In its sample, this clone was seen once. V usage is TRBV28 and J usage is TRBJ2-5; D is perhaps TRBD1 (6 bases). CDR3 length: 16 residues. CDR1 MDHEN and CDR2 SYDVKM come from the germline V gene. V was trimmed by 3 bases and J by 7 bases, leaving 21 bases between them. CDR3 amino acids: CASSLLNPGSQGTQYF. CDR3 nucleotide sequence: TGTGCCAGCAGTTTGCTCAATCCAGGGTCACAGGGGACCCAGTACTTC. Drawing the rest from reference TRBV28 and TRBJ2-5, the complete variable domain is DVKVTQSSRYLVKRTGEKVFLECVQDMDHENMFWYRQDPGLGLRLIYFSYDVKMKEKGDIPEGYSVSREKKERFSLILESASTNQTSMYLCASSLLNPGSQGTQYFGPGTRLLVL.

CDR3 DNA: TGTGCCAGCTCACCAGGGACAGGCTACGAGCAGTACTTC. Its protein is CASSPGTGYEQYF. This sequence joins TRBV18 and TRBJ2-7; 8 bases agree with TRBD1. V trimming: 2 bases; J trimming: 3 bases; junction bases outside the gene matches: 0. Germline CDR1 KGHSH, CDR2 LQKENI. The CDR3 totals 13 residues.

The rearrangement joins TRBV7-2 to TRBJ2-5, with TRBD1 as a possible D gene (6 bases). The germline V gene encodes CDR1 SGHTA and CDR2 FQGNSA. There are 13 residues in the CDR3. Trimming left V 3 bases short and J 5 bases short, with 10 bases between. The CDR3 DNA follows: TGTGCCAGCAGCTTCACAGGGCAGGAGACCCAGTACTTC. Encoded protein: CASSFTGQETQYF.